This is a list of T cell receptor beta chains from one sample in a study of regulatory T cells in long-lasting Graves disease. TCRdb re-analysed the multiplex PCR reads in MiXCR, keeping a single row per CDR3 protein. The table shows roughly 430,000 distinct CDR3 sequences, with about 15% occurring only once. The same sample was also used in a study of T cells in Graves' hyperthyroidism and ophthalmopathy.

The sequences come from peripheral blood mononuclear cells (PBMCs), collected at new diagnosis, from a patient treated with antithyroid drugs. These receptors all come from a woman in her 30s with Graves disease. The CDR3 runs from the conserved cysteine through the conserved F or W. A D gene is named only where the DNA matches it firmly. Size is stated for part of the rows, as once, few or many counts, or as a class when the clone is expanded.

j_gene	abundance	d_gene	v_gene	CDR3nt	CDR3aa
TRBJ2-3	many	-	TRBV12-5	TGTGCTAGTGGTTTGTCCCAGGGACCAGATACGCAGTATTTT	CASGLSQGPDTQYF
TRBJ2-2	-	-	TRBV6-1	TGTGCCAGCAGTGATTTGAGGTCCGGGGAGCTGTTTTTT	CASSDLRSGELFF
TRBJ2-6	few	TRBD2	TRBV20-1	TGCAGTGCGCAGGGACTAGCGGGAGGTGGGGCCAACGTCCTGACTTTC	CSAQGLAGGGANVLTF
TRBJ2-3	many	-	TRBV6-2/TRBV6-3	TGTGCCAGCAGTTACAGGGGCGGGGTGACCACAGATACGCAGTATTTT	CASSYRGGVTTDTQYF
TRBJ1-3	few	-	TRBV12-3/TRBV12-4	TGTGCCAGTTTTAGGGGGGCGCCCGGAAACACCATATATTTT	CASFRGAPGNTIYF
TRBJ2-3	-	-	TRBV7-9	TGTGCCAGCAGCTTCTACACGCTAGCGAAAGCCCCTAGCACAGATACGCAGTATTTT	CASSFYTLAKAPSTDTQYF
TRBJ2-1	many	TRBD2	TRBV3-1	TGTGCCAGCAGCCAAGCGGGACTAGCGGGAGCCGACAATGAGCAGTTCTTC	CASSQAGLAGADNEQFF
TRBJ1-2	many	-	TRBV20-1	TGCAGTGCTCGCGATGGCTACACCTTC	CSARDGYTF
TRBJ2-5	-	-	TRBV6-1	TGTGCCAGCAGCTTCCAGGGGCAAGAGACCCAGTACTTC	CASSFQGQETQYF
TRBJ2-3	many	-	TRBV7-9	TGTGCCAGCAGCCCGCGGGACGCCTCGTATGAGGTTACGCAGTATTTT	CASSPRDASYEVTQYF
TRBJ1-1	many	-	TRBV20-1	TGCAGTGGAGCGGGTGGCGGCACTGAAGCTTTCTTT	CSGAGGGTEAFF
TRBJ1-2	many	-	TRBV18	TGTGCCAGCTCACCTTCCCCCAGGGGTCACGGCTACACCTTC	CASSPSPRGHGYTF
TRBJ2-2	-	-	TRBV12-3/TRBV12-4	TGTGCCAGGGTGGGGCGCACCGGGGAGCTGTTTTTT	CARVGRTGELFF
TRBJ2-1	many	TRBD2	TRBV24-1	TGTGCCACCCGGGGAGGGAGGGCGAGCTCCTACAATGAGCAGTTCTTC	CATRGGRASSYNEQFF
TRBJ2-3	-	TRBD2	TRBV11-1	TGTGCCAGCAGCTTTGGGCCAGCGGGAGCGACCACAGATACGCAGTATTTT	CASSFGPAGATTDTQYF
TRBJ2-7	-	TRBD2	TRBV13	TGTGCCAGCAGCTTAGCAGGGACTAGCCTCTACGAGCAGTACTTC	CASSLAGTSLYEQYF
TRBJ2-1	many	-	TRBV7-8	TGTGCCAGCAGCTTTACGCGTGGACAGCTCTCCTACAATGAGCAGTTCTTC	CASSFTRGQLSYNEQFF
TRBJ2-7	many	TRBD2	TRBV7-2	TGTGCCAGCAGCTTGTCTACTCTAGCGGGCCACGAGCAGTACTTC	CASSLSTLAGHEQYF
TRBJ1-5	many	-	TRBV12-3/TRBV12-4	TGTGCCAGCAGTTTAAGGGACAAGAGGGGGCAGCCCCAGCATTTT	CASSLRDKRGQPQHF
TRBJ2-7	-	-	TRBV19	TGTGCCAGTAGTCTTGGGACTTACTCCTACGAGCAGTACTTC	CASSLGTYSYEQYF
TRBJ1-1	few	TRBD1	TRBV4-2	TGTGCCAGCAGCCTCCCGGGACAGATGAACACTGAAGCTTTCTTT	CASSLPGQMNTEAFF
TRBJ2-1	-	-	TRBV29-1	TGCAGCGTCGGACTAGAGGGGGGTATTCTTAATGAGCAGTTCTTC	CSVGLEGGILNEQFF
TRBJ1-2	many	TRBD1	TRBV12-3/TRBV12-4	TGTGCCAGCAGTTTTAACAGGGGCAACTATGGCTACACCTTC	CASSFNRGNYGYTF
TRBJ2-1	many	TRBD2	TRBV24-1	TGTGCCACCAGTGACCGGGGGGGAATGGGCTCCTACAATGAGCAGTTCTTC	CATSDRGGMGSYNEQFF
TRBJ1-2	-	TRBD1	TRBV25-1	TGTGCCAGCAGTGAATATGTCGGGACAGGGGCTAGCTACACCTTC	CASSEYVGTGASYTF
TRBJ2-1	-	-	TRBV7-6	TGTGCCAGCAGCTTAGAGGCTTGGGGTGAGCAGTTCTTC	CASSLEAWGEQFF
TRBJ2-5	-	TRBD2	TRBV7-6	TGTGCCAGCAGCTTTCTAGCGGGCCGGGGGCAAGAGACCCAGTACTTC	CASSFLAGRGQETQYF
TRBJ2-2	few	-	TRBV5-1	TGCGCCAGCAGCTTGGCCGTCTCAGGTTACGGGGAGCTGTTTTTT	CASSLAVSGYGELFF
TRBJ1-5	many	-	TRBV7-3	TGTGCCAGCAGCTTCCCTAGTCAGCCCCAGCATTTT	CASSFPSQPQHF
TRBJ2-7	many	TRBD2	TRBV28	TGTGCCAGCAGTTTATTGGGGACTAGTGGCGAGCAGTACTTC	CASSLLGTSGEQYF
TRBJ2-7	many	-	TRBV28	TGTGCCAGCACCAGGACTGGGATCGCCGGGTACGAGCAGTACTTC	CASTRTGIAGYEQYF
TRBJ2-3	-	-	TRBV12-3/TRBV12-4	TGTGCCAGTAGCACCCCTATAGCAGGGCGGGACCCCACAGATACGCAGTATTTT	CASSTPIAGRDPTDTQYF
TRBJ1-2	many	-	TRBV28	TGTGCCAGCAGTCCAACCGGACAGAACTATGGCTACACCTTC	CASSPTGQNYGYTF
TRBJ2-7	many	TRBD2	TRBV5-1	TGCGCCAGCAGCTTGGCCGGGACTAGCTCCTACGAGCAGTACTTC	CASSLAGTSSYEQYF
TRBJ1-2	many	-	TRBV7-8	TGTGCCAGCAGCTTCGGGACGGGGGACTATGGCTACACCTTC	CASSFGTGDYGYTF
TRBJ1-2	-	-	TRBV10-2	TGCGCCAGCAGTGCCCCAGCTAACTATGGCTACACCTTC	CASSAPANYGYTF
TRBJ2-5	many	TRBD2	TRBV7-8	TGTGCCAGCAGCGGAGCGGGAAGGGTGGAGACCCAGTACTTC	CASSGAGRVETQYF
TRBJ2-1	many	TRBD1	TRBV6-2/TRBV6-3	TGTGCCAGCAGTGGAGCTAAGGGTGGACAGGGCGCCTACAATGAGCAGTTCTTC	CASSGAKGGQGAYNEQFF
TRBJ1-5	many	-	TRBV28	TGTGCCAGCAGGTTACGAGGACCCCAGCATTTT	CASRLRGPQHF
TRBJ2-1	many	-	TRBV9	TGTGCCAGCAGCGTAGTGGGTGGGAGTAGCTACAATGAGCAGTTCTTC	CASSVVGGSSYNEQFF
TRBJ2-3	many	-	TRBV30	TGTGCCTGGACGAATAGCGGTAGGGAAGATACGCAGTATTTT	CAWTNSGREDTQYF
TRBJ2-3	-	TRBD2	TRBV3-1	TGTGCCAGCAGCCAATCCTGGGGTACTAGCGGGAGCACAGATACGCAGTATTTT	CASSQSWGTSGSTDTQYF
TRBJ2-7	-	TRBD1	TRBV28	TGTGCCAGTAGTCCAGACAGGGGTGGTTATTACGAGCAGTACTTC	CASSPDRGGYYEQYF
TRBJ2-7	many	TRBD1	TRBV28	TGTGCCAGCAGACTACAGGGGAAGGAGCAGTACTTC	CASRLQGKEQYF
TRBJ1-2	-	-	TRBV28	TGTGCTGGTGGTGCCCGACCCTATGGCTACACCTTC	CAGGARPYGYTF
TRBJ2-7	many	-	TRBV5-1	TGCGCCAGCAGATATGGGGGGAAGCGCGAGCAGTACTTC	CASRYGGKREQYF
TRBJ2-2	many	TRBD1	TRBV5-6	TGTGCCAGCAGCTTGCCCGGACAGGGGAACACCGGGGAGCTGTTTTTT	CASSLPGQGNTGELFF
TRBJ1-4	many	TRBD1	TRBV7-9	TGTGCCAGCAGCTCAGACAGGGGGCGGGTTGAAAAACTGTTTTTT	CASSSDRGRVEKLFF
TRBJ1-2	-	-	TRBV18	TGTGCCAGCTCACCAAATAAGGTCCAGGAGAGGGGCTGCACCTTC	CASSPNKVQERGCTF
TRBJ2-1	once	TRBD2	TRBV18	TGTGCCAGCTCTCGGGATGCGGGGGGCTCCTACAATGAGCAGTTCTTC	CASSRDAGGSYNEQFF
TRBJ1-5	many	-	TRBV12-3/TRBV12-4	TGTGCCAGCAGTCCACACCGGGACGGACAGCCCCAGCATTTT	CASSPHRDGQPQHF
TRBJ2-1	many	-	TRBV7-2	TGTGCCAGCAGCTTGGGAGTGGCAGGTGCCTACAATGAGCAGTTCTTC	CASSLGVAGAYNEQFF